The text below deals with one TCR beta chain. This sample was included in a study of blood T cell repertoires in COVID-19. Whole-study context: Researchers got acute and convalescent COVID-19 samples from the United States, Italy and Spain. T cells, B-cell-depleted T cells, or PBMCs supplied cDNA or gDNA.

V was clipped by 2 bases and J by 4 bases; unmatched bases: 2. The germline gives CDR1 SGHNT, CDR2 YYREEE (reference sequence). This CDR3 has 15 amino acids. As handled by the study authors: Nucleated cell number was recorded as an estimate derived from reference gene primer amplification. Produced via immunoSEQ multiplex PCR; TCRdb's table is partial and in-frame only. V and J calls and clone size are as listed in that table; D and trimming were resolved from the DNA. The repertoire consists of 70,000 or so clones, with 86% occurring once and the leading ten covering about 12%. The chain combines TRBV5-4 with TRBJ2-1; TRBD1 aligns across 11 bases. This TCR was recovered from a woman aged 60-75 years with acute or convalescent COVID-19. The sequencing input was peripheral blood. CDR3 coding DNA: TGTGCCAGCAGCTTCGGGACAGGGGGTTACAATGAGCAGTTCTTC. This gives the protein CASSFGTGGYNEQFF.